Given below is one TCR beta chain in context. The sample is drawn from a study of cytomegalovirus exposure and HLA in healthy donors. Sequenced by immunoSEQ multiplex PCR; TCRdb stores in-frame clones only, minus some. Among approximately 120,000 clones listed, 94% were seen once. Germline V gene lookup returns CDR1 MNHEY and CDR2 SMNVEV (reference sequence). V was shortened by 9 bases and J by 5 bases, with 16 bases between the two germline ends. CDR3 length: 13 residues. This receptor was identified in a woman between 18 and 29 years old in good health and CMV-seronegative. The chain carries TRBV27 and TRBJ1-1, with D tentatively TRBD1 (5 bases). The sequenced sample consisted of PBMCs. CDR3: CASSPTGGTEAFF. The CDR3 DNA sequence: TGTGCCAGTTCTCCGACGGGGGGGACTGAAGCTTTCTTT.